The clone carrying this TCR beta chain showed up just a few times. Its target is unknown. The sample carries other DNA sequences with the same CDR3. This entry belongs to a study of Ad26.COV2.S vaccination and SARS-CoV-2 variants. Study summary: Participants got Ad26.COV2.S intramuscularly, once or twice 56 days apart.

Specified treatment: some 20 received Ad26.COV2.S at low or high dose, single or two shots; roughly five received placebo; per-sample allocation not given. Samples analyzed were those drawn on day 63 after the first vaccine or placebo injection. Findings of the study overall: Placebo recipients showed lower spike-specific TCR breadth than vaccinees. The TCR-based breadth and depth measures might underestimate overall T cell responses.

V shed 3 bases and J shed 0 bases, with 6 bases lying between them. CDR1 is DFQATT and CDR2 is SNEGSKA in the germline V gene (reference sequence). This CDR3 comprises 13 residues. TCRdb's copy holds only in-frame clones and misses some; the assay was immunoSEQ multiplex PCR. The sample has approximately 480,000 clones, approximately 88% seen once. This TCR was recovered from a person aged 18 to 65 who received the Ad26.COV2.S COVID-19 vaccine or a placebo. The chain carries TRBV20-1 and TRBJ1-5; D is unresolved. The sample here was peripheral blood, taken in a trial of Ad26.COV2.S vaccine versus placebo. The CDR3 nucleotides read TGCAGTGCTAGTTCAGGTAGCAATCAGCCCCAGCATTTT. It is translated as CSASSGSNQPQHF.